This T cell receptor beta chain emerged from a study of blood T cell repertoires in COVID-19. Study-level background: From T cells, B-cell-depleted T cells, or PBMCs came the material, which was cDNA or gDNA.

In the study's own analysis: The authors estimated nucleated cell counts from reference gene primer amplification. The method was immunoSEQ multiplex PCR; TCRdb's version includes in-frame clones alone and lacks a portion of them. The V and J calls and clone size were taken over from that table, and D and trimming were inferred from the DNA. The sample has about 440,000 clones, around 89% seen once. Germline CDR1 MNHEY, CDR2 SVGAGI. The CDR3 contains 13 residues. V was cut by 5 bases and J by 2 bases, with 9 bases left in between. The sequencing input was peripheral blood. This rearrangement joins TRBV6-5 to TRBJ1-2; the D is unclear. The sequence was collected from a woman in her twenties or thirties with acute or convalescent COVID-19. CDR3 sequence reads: CASSKTANYGYTF. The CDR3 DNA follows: TGTGCCAGCAGTAAAACAGCAAACTATGGCTACACCTTC.